This record covers a single T cell receptor beta chain. Given a much more abundant clone one base away, this may be a read error. This sample is part of a study of shared clonotypes between healthy human individuals. Assay: immunoSEQ multiplex PCR; the TCRdb copy retains only in-frame clones and omits some. The sample holds over 950,000 clones, around three quarters seen once. CDR1 SGHTA and CDR2 FQGNSA come from the germline V gene. CDR3 length equals 11 residues. This sequence was found in a man younger than 30 in good health. Some clones in this sample may be carry-over from other donors' samples. The gene calls are TRBV7-2 and TRBJ2-7; D is undetermined. The sample taken for sequencing was memory CD4+ T cells from PBMCs. Subset given: CD45RA-negative fraction. The CDR3: CASSNSYAQYF. Here the CDR3 DNA reads TGTGCCAGCAGCAACTCCTACGCGCAGTACTTC.